The clone carrying this T cell receptor (beta chain) was seen more than once but under ten times. Its antigen is not identified. Germline CDR1 reads LNHDA; CDR2 reads SQIVND (reference sequence). V lost 1 base to trimming and J lost 6 bases, with 4 bases between them. The CDR3 consists of 12 residues. Random hexamers served to reverse transcribe about 0.45 to 1 ug RNA. Amplification of TCR beta CDR3 by immunoSEQ multiplex PCR spanned 54 Vbeta and 13 Jbeta. Using its own MiXCR run on the immunoSEQ multiplex PCR reads, TCRdb lists one record per CDR3 protein. This sample has more than 200,000 distinct CDR3 sequences, with roughly 92% found just once. Through negative isolation, CD4+ and CD8+ T cells were obtained, while TEMRA cells were enriched using FACS. This specimen comes from a study of CD8 T cells in Susac syndrome. Study outcomes and limitations: Regarding the TCR sequencing and HLA analysis, the study admitted that a relatively small number of individuals were involved.

The material sequenced was CD8+ T cells from PBMCs. The TCR sequence derives from a human donor with multiple sclerosis. V usage is TRBV19 and J usage is TRBJ2-1; D is unclear. The CDR3 DNA is TGTGCCAGTAGTATAGCCGGCAATGAGCAGTTCTTC. This sequence encodes CASSIAGNEQFF.